The 8 T cell receptor beta chains given below trace back to one sample, sequenced in a study of PD-L1 blockade in urothelial cancer. Time point reported: peripheral blood 6 weeks after treatment start. Clones were sequenced by immunoSEQ multiplex PCR, and TCRdb holds only the in-frame ones, with some missing. The sample lists 20,000 to 25,000 clones, approximately 90% occurring once. Sequencing was performed on PBMCs, taken around atezolizumab (anti-PD-L1) treatment. The source is a woman aged 60-75 years with urothelial cancer.

V usage is TRBV5-1 and J usage is TRBJ2-1, with 9 bases lining up with TRBD1. The CDR3 loop spans 15 amino acids. Losses at the gene ends were 4 bases for V and 0 bases for J; bases not matched to a gene: 2. Germline V CDR1 and CDR2: SGHRS, YFSETQ. CDR3 sequence: CASSVTGGSYNEQFF. CDR3 DNA sequence: TGCGCCAGCAGCGTGACAGGGGGCTCCTACAATGAGCAGTTCTTC.

This clone was counted only a few times. This chain connects TRBV9 to TRBJ2-2; D might be TRBD1 (7 bases). The length of the CDR3 is 17 residues. V lost 1 base to trimming and J lost 3 bases, with 16 bases between them. Looked up from germline, CDR1 is SGDLS and CDR2 is YYNGEE. The CDR3 DNA reads as TGTGCCAGCAGCGTATTAGGTGGCGGGACAGACACCGGGGAGCTGTTTTTT. This gives the protein CASSVLGGGTDTGELFF. The full variable domain, rest sourced from reference TRBV9 and TRBJ2-2, is DSGVTQTPKHLITATGQRVTLRCSPRSGDLSVYWYQQSLDQGLQFLIQYYNGEERAKGNILERFSAQQFPDLHSELNLSSLELGDSALYFCASSVLGGGTDTGELFFGEGSRLTVL.

This chain joins TRBV2 and TRBJ2-7; the match to TRBD2 covers 11 bases. The trim removed 6 bases at V and 1 base at J, leaving 8 bases unmatched. Germline V gene lookup returns CDR1 SNHLY and CDR2 FYNNEI. This CDR3 has 16 residues. CDR3 DNA: TGTGCCAGCAGCCCCGGGACTAGCGGAAATTCCTACGAGCAGTACTTC. As protein: CASSPGTSGNSYEQYF.

This rearrangement joins TRBV6-1 to TRBJ2-7; TRBD2 aligns across 10 bases. The CDR3 is made up of 17 amino acids. Per germline, CDR1 MNHNS and CDR2 SASEGT. V dropped 4 bases and J dropped 8; count of bases not matched to a gene: 17. CDR3 in DNA: TGTGCCAGCAGTGCCGGGACACAGAGCGGGAGGGTCATGAAGCAGTACTTC. It translates to CASSAGTQSGRVMKQYF.

The J gene is TRBJ1-1, the V gene TRBV6-1; TRBD1 is a possible D gene (5 bases). Germline values: CDR1 MNHNS, CDR2 SASEGT. The CDR3 has 13 residues. Trimming left V 1 base short and J 10 bases short, with 13 bases between. The chain's CDR3 is CASSEEGRDTAFF. Written as DNA, the CDR3 is TGTGCCAGCAGTGAAGAGGGCAGGGATACAGCTTTCTTT.

This clone was detected only a few times. The chain uses TRBV9 and TRBJ1-1, with D possibly matching TRBD1 (5 bases). CDR1 is SGDLS, CDR2 YYNGEE, per germline. This CDR3 is 13 amino acids long. Trimming took off 4 bases at V and 4 bases at J, with 11 bases between the two ends. The CDR3 spells CASSTRGGTEAFF. The CDR3 coding sequence is TGTGCCAGCAGCACAAGGGGTGGCACTGAAGCTTTCTTT.

The genes are TRBV6-5 and TRBJ1-4; D perhaps matches TRBD1 (5 bases). V was cut by 2 bases and J by 5 bases, with 12 bases left in between. Germline lookup yields CDR1 MNHEY and CDR2 SVGAGI. The CDR3 covers 15 residues. The CDR3 DNA sequence: TGTGCCAGCAGTTACGGGCGGGGCTTCAATGAAAAACTGTTTTTT. As protein: CASSYGRGFNEKLFF.

V and J are TRBV19 and TRBJ1-2; weak D call: TRBD1 (5 bases). CDR1 and CDR2 from the germline V gene are LNHDA and SQIVND (reference sequence). V was trimmed by 6 bases and J by 4 bases, leaving 12 bases between them. The CDR3 extends over 13 amino acids. CDR3 in DNA: TGTGCCAGTAGCGCGGGGCTCGCCTATGGCTACACCTTC. Residues: CASSAGLAYGYTF.